This entry lists 21 T cell receptor beta chains sequenced from one sample in a study of shared clonotypes between healthy human individuals. CD45RO negativity and positive selection for CCR7 defined naive CD8 cells, a population that excluded terminally differentiated effector memory CD45RA+ cells. The method was immunoSEQ multiplex PCR; TCRdb's version includes in-frame clones alone and lacks a portion of them. The table includes 700,000 to 950,000 clones, roughly 96% detected once. Sequenced material: naive CD8+ T cells sorted from blood. Receptors originate from a man aged 30 to 45 in good health.

In the case of this clone: Distinct nucleotide sequences in the sample also encode this CDR3. The rearrangement links TRBV11-2 to TRBJ1-5, with 9 nucleotides matching TRBD1. CDR3 length: 14 amino acids. V gave up 4 bases and J gave up 4 bases; unmatched junction bases: 2. CDR1 is SGHAT, CDR2 FQNNGV, per germline. CDR3 protein: CASSSGQGNQPQHF. CDR3 DNA sequence: TGTGCCAGCAGCTCCGGACAGGGGAATCAGCCCCAGCATTTT.

This chain connects TRBV5-1 to TRBJ1-3; no definite D call. Germline V gene data show CDR1 as SGHRS and CDR2 as YFSETQ. V was pared by 0 bases and J by 0 bases, with 13 bases between. CDR3 size: 17 residues. The CDR3 DNA reads TGCGCCAGCAGCTTGGGGTGGGGTTTCAACTCTGGAAACACCATATATTTT. Residues: CASSLGWGFNSGNTIYF.

This chain connects TRBV10-3 to TRBJ2-5; 12 nucleotides align to TRBD1. The CDR3 sequence is 15 residues long. The J segment lost 4 bases and the V segment lost 4 bases, leaving 4 bases of the junction unmatched. Germline assignment: CDR1 ENHRY and CDR2 SYGVKD. The DNA for the CDR3 is TGTGCCATCAGTGGGGACAGGGGGCGGTTAGAGACCCAGTACTTC. This sequence encodes CAISGDRGRLETQYF.

This rearrangement joins TRBV11-3 to TRBJ2-2, with 12 bases aligning to TRBD1. Trimming took 3 bases from V and 6 from J; bases not matched to a gene: 5. The CDR3 has 16 residues. Germline V lookup: CDR1 SGHNT, CDR2 YENEEA. The CDR3 DNA is TGTGCCAGCAGCTTCCGGGGACAGGGGGCGCCCGGGGAGCTGTTTTTT. It is translated as CASSFRGQGAPGELFF.

The rearrangement links TRBV15 to TRBJ1-5, with unresolved D. Germline CDR1 is LNHNV and CDR2 is YYDKDF (reference sequence). Trimming left V 3 bases short and J 5 bases short, with 11 bases between. There are 14 residues in the CDR3. DNA of the CDR3: TGTGCCACCAGCAGTCCCACCGGGGATCAGCCCCAGCATTTT. Translation gives CATSSPTGDQPQHF.

V usage is TRBV6-5 and J usage is TRBJ2-2; 8 bases line up with TRBD1. CDR1 and CDR2 (germline): MNHEY, SVGAGI. This CDR3 has 14 residues. CDR3 nucleotide sequence: TGTGTTTCAGGGGGCGCCCCGAACACCGGGGAGCTGTTTTTT. As protein: CVSGGAPNTGELFF.

The J gene is TRBJ2-5, the V gene TRBV9; 10 bases agree with TRBD2. Germline CDR1 reads SGDLS; CDR2 reads YYNGEE. The CDR3 has 15 residues. V was pared by 2 bases and J by 5 bases, with 6 bases of the junction left unmatched. The CDR3 spells CASSVASGSIETQYF. CDR3 bases: TGTGCCAGCAGCGTGGCTAGCGGGAGTATTGAGACCCAGTACTTC.

This clone was seen only once. This chain uses TRBV6-1 with TRBJ1-5; D gene uncertain. Germline assignment: CDR1 MNHNS and CDR2 SASEGT. This CDR3 region has 13 residues. Trimming took 6 bases from V and 2 from J, leaving 8 bases between them. The CDR3 DNA follows: TGTGCCAGCAGCGGCAAGGGCAATCAGCCCCAGCATTTT. Protein sequence: CASSGKGNQPQHF.

The gene calls are TRBV11-2 and TRBJ2-1; 12 nucleotides agree with TRBD2. Trimming removed 3 bases from V and 2 bases from J; junction bases left unmatched: 2. The germline CDR1 and CDR2 sequences are SGHAT and FQNNGV. CDR3 length: 16 residues. The CDR3 reads CASSFTSGGTYNEQFF. CDR3 DNA sequence: TGTGCCAGCAGCTTTACTAGCGGGGGGACCTACAATGAGCAGTTCTTC.

The genes are TRBV27 and TRBJ2-7, with a possible D match to TRBD2 (5 bases). V lost 6 bases and J 3 bases, leaving 15 bases between the germline ends. CDR3 length equals 14 residues. The germline V gene encodes CDR1 MNHEY and CDR2 SMNVEV (reference sequence). The CDR3 here is CASSRGPPGYEQYF. For the CDR3, the DNA is TGTGCCAGCAGCCGCGGGCCGCCCGGCTACGAGCAGTACTTC.

The rearrangement joins TRBV4-1 to TRBJ2-7; no clear D. V lost 2 bases to trimming and J lost 4 bases, with 9 bases between them. The CDR3 sequence is 13 residues long. Per germline, CDR1 MGHRA and CDR2 YSYEKL. CDR3 in DNA: TGCGCCAGCAGCCAACTCGGGTTATACGAGCAGTACTTC. It yields the protein CASSQLGLYEQYF.

In DNA form, the CDR3 reads TGCGCCAGCAGCTCGGCCATCCTGCGCACAGATACGCAGTATTTT. Its translation is CASSSAILRTDTQYF. This chain connects TRBV5-1 to TRBJ2-3; D is ambiguous. The length of the CDR3 is 15 residues. Trimming left V 3 bases short and J 1 base short, with 12 bases between. Looked up from germline, CDR1 is SGHRS and CDR2 is YFSETQ.

The V call is TRBV14, the J call TRBJ1-4; no clear D. Germline CDR1 reads SGHDN; CDR2 reads FVKESK. The germline V and J ends were trimmed by 4 bases and 3 bases, with 12 bases remaining between them. The CDR3 consists of 15 residues. For the CDR3, the DNA is TGTGCCAGCAGCCCCATCTACGGGCCTAATGAAAAACTGTTTTTT. Amino acids: CASSPIYGPNEKLFF.

This chain links TRBV14 with TRBJ2-7, with D perhaps matching TRBD2 (6 bases). CDR3 length: 15 amino acids. V was trimmed by 5 bases and J by 2 bases, leaving 16 bases between them. The V gene's germline CDR1 is SGHDN and CDR2 FVKESK. The CDR3 here is CASSEIPGEAYEQYF. CDR3 bases: TGTGCCAGCAGCGAGATCCCGGGAGAGGCCTACGAGCAGTACTTC. Full variable domain (outside the CDR3, taken from reference TRBV14 and TRBJ2-7): EAGVTQFPSHSVIEKGQTVTLRCDPISGHDNLYWYRRVMGKEIKFLLHFVKESKQDESGMPNNRFLAERTGGTYSTLKVQPAELEDSGVYFCASSEIPGEAYEQYFGPGTRLTVT.

The V call is TRBV4-3, the J call TRBJ2-7, with D hard to call. CDR1 and CDR2 (germline): LGHNA, YSLEER. V lost 0 bases and J lost 1, with 13 bases in between. The CDR3 has 16 residues. The CDR3 here is CASSQDRVPRSYEQYF. The CDR3 DNA reads as TGCGCCAGCAGCCAAGACCGGGTCCCTCGTTCCTACGAGCAGTACTTC.

This chain links TRBV9 with TRBJ2-2; tentatively, D is TRBD1 (5 bases). The V gene lost 0 bases and the J gene lost 1 base, with 10 bases spanning the gap. The CDR3 length is 16 residues. In germline, CDR1 is SGDLS, CDR2 YYNGEE. CDR3 residues: CASSVEGLRNTGELFF. CDR3 DNA sequence: TGTGCCAGCAGCGTAGAGGGGCTAAGGAACACCGGGGAGCTGTTTTTT.

This chain joins TRBV27 and TRBJ1-1; 9 bases map to TRBD1. The V and J ends lost 3 bases and 1 base, in that order; junction bases with no gene match: 0. CDR1 is MNHEY and CDR2 is SMNVEV in the germline V gene (reference sequence). CDR3 length: 14 amino acids. The CDR3, as DNA: TGTGCCAGCAGTTTGGGACAGGGGAACACTGAAGCTTTCTTT. This gives the protein CASSLGQGNTEAFF.

The gene calls are TRBV7-9 and TRBJ1-4, with TRBD1 matching 9 bases. Unmatched junction bases numbered 7, after V lost 5 bases and J lost 6 bases. This CDR3 is built from 15 residues. Germline lookup yields CDR1 SEHNR and CDR2 FQNEAQ (reference sequence). CDR3 bases: TGTGCCAGCAGCGGATGGACAGGGGTGGATGAAAAACTGTTTTTT. Its protein product is CASSGWTGVDEKLFF.

The V and J genes are TRBV9 and TRBJ2-7; unclear D gene. Germline V lookup: CDR1 SGDLS, CDR2 YYNGEE. Trimming took off 0 bases at V and 2 bases at J, with 9 bases between the two ends. The CDR3 loop spans 14 amino acids. CDR3 protein: CASSVGTSTYEQYF. In DNA, the CDR3 is TGTGCCAGCAGCGTAGGGACGAGTACCTACGAGCAGTACTTC.

This chain joins TRBV28 and TRBJ1-4; D possibly corresponds to TRBD1 (5 bases). The CDR3 covers 13 residues. V lost 8 bases, J lost 4 bases, and 11 bases lay in between. In germline, CDR1 is MDHEN, CDR2 SYDVKM. CDR3: CASRLGHNEKLFF. CDR3 sequence (DNA): TGTGCCAGCCGCCTGGGGCATAATGAAAAACTGTTTTTT.

Remarks on this clone: Different DNA sequences within this sample yield the same CDR3. V usage is TRBV5-6 and J usage is TRBJ2-2; no firm D call. The CDR3 spans 13 residues. Germline-derived CDR1 and CDR2 are SGHDT and YYEEEE. V was pared by 1 base and J by 0 bases, with 1 base between. The DNA of the CDR3 is TGTGCCAGCAGCTTGACGAACACCGGGGAGCTGTTTTTT. Translated: CASSLTNTGELFF.